This T cell receptor beta chain was found in a study of CD8 T cells in Susac syndrome (dated by TCRdb to between 2018 and 2020). Concerning the study at large: Whether CD8+ T cell activation and differentiation in Susac syndrome was antigen driven was tested using repertoire sequencing.

The germline ends are 11 bases apart after V is trimmed by 4 bases and J by 5 bases. Including cysteine and phenylalanine, the CDR3 has 13 amino acids. The only DNA kept is the CDR3, 39 bases in frame from the first base. Via the germline V gene (reference sequence), CDR1 is MNHEY and CDR2 SMNVEV. This clonotype was seen just once. The antigen it recognizes is unknown. No much larger clone exists at a distance of one base, and base qualities are not known. Evidence from a single read is weak. The full study reports these points: The study acknowledged that relatively few individuals were included in the TCR sequencing and HLA analysis.

RNA was extracted using the RNeasy kit, and roughly 0.5 to 1 microgram was reverse transcribed with random hexamers. The immunoSEQ multiplex PCR assay, which covers 54 Vbeta and 13 Jbeta segments, was used to amplify TCR beta CDR3 regions. Bias from PCR amplification was corrected by using a synthetic template baseline for primer optimization and for computational correction. The paper's data handling went like this. Reads were annotated to V, D and J genes per IMGT and analyzed with immunoSEQ Analyzer, keeping only productive sequences. Clonality was calculated as one minus the Shannon entropy normalized by log2 of the number of productive unique sequences. For each patient and control, public and private clones were evaluated among the 100 most prevalent clones. Susac-specific clones were defined as absent from healthy and MS cohorts, around 980 published viral clones and other ImmuneACCESS disease sequences. The raw public reads went through TCRdb reprocessing: fastp at Q25, MiXCR clone calling, in-frame beta chains kept. Each entry is one CDR3 protein sequence, shown with its most common DNA and genes. Here the V and J calls rest on TCRdb's processing, not on the authors' analysis. This sample is represented by 110,000 or so distinct CDR3 sequences; less than 95% of them were singletons. Roughly 0.098% of the sample is taken by the ten largest.

Peripheral blood CD8+ and CD4+ T cells from healthy donors, Susac syndrome patients and multiple sclerosis patients were profiled using high-throughput TCR beta sequencing. Healthy donors were age- and sex-matched controls. Bulk CD8+ and CD4+ T cells were purified by magnetic negative isolation, whereas CD8+ TEMRA cells were enriched by FACS. Blood was collected in EDTA tubes and processed within 24 hours, with PBMCs isolated through density gradient centrifugation. PBMCs intended for TCR sequencing were cryopreserved in liquid nitrogen and were subsequently thawed in a 37 degrees C water bath. The sorted or isolated CD4+, CD8+ and CD8+ TEMRA cells had a purity of 90% or higher.

The sample was CD4+ T cells from PBMCs. The V and J genes are TRBV27 and TRBJ2-5; TRBD2 is possibly the D segment (6 matching bases). The TCR was taken from a human donor in good health. For the CDR3, the sequence is CASSSGVGETQYF. The sequence in DNA is TGTGCCAGCAGTTCGGGGGTTGGGGAGACCCAGTACTTC.